The 5 T cell receptor beta chains given below trace back to one sample, sequenced in a study of persistence of HIV-infected CD4 T cells. Cells were stimulated nonspecifically with anti-CD3/anti-CD28 magnetic beads. Responding CD4+ T cells were sorted by upregulation of both CD40 ligand and CD69. Antigens of these TCRs are unknown. Sequencing used immunoSEQ version 4 in survey mode. Clones were read by immunoSEQ multiplex PCR, and TCRdb kept only the in-frame ones, dropping some. The sample consists of around 35,000 clones, 87% of them appearing once. Specimen: CD4+ T cells sorted from PBMCs after approximately 18-hour stimulation, collected from a patient who received antiretroviral therapy. These receptors were collected from an adult man with HIV who was CMV-seropositive.

V gene TRBV14 combines with J gene TRBJ1-1, with no clear D. The V gene's germline CDR1 is SGHDN and CDR2 FVKESK. Trimming took off 4 bases at V and 0 bases at J, with 6 bases between the two ends. The CDR3 runs to 13 residues. Here the CDR3 DNA reads TGTGCCAGCAGCCCATTTGTGAACACTGAAGCTTTCTTT. The encoded protein is CASSPFVNTEAFF.

In this sample, this clone turned up once. The V and J genes are TRBV5-5 and TRBJ2-7; 7 bases align to TRBD1. V shed 4 bases, J shed 3 bases, and the junction held 4 bases outside the gene matches. Per the germline V gene, CDR1 is SGHKS and CDR2 is YYEKEE (reference sequence). The CDR3 loop spans 13 amino acids. CDR3 region: CASSRRDSYEQYF. CDR3 DNA: TGTGCCAGCAGCCGCCGGGACAGCTACGAGCAGTACTTC.

The chain recombines TRBV30 with TRBJ2-5, with TRBD2 matching 9 bases. CDR1 and CDR2 (germline): GTSNPN, SVGIG (reference sequence). The CDR3 runs to 13 residues. The CDR3 reads CARTTSGRGAQYF. For the CDR3, the DNA is TGTGCAAGGACCACTAGCGGGCGGGGGGCCCAGTACTTC.

This sequence joins TRBV5-5 and TRBJ2-2; TRBD1 agrees at 9 bases. Germline V gives CDR1 SGHKS, CDR2 YYEKEE (reference sequence). This CDR3 comprises 15 residues. The ends lost 0 bases at V and 5 bases at J; junction bases unmatched: 2. For the CDR3, the DNA is TGTGCCAGCAGCTTGGTGACAGGGGGAACCGGGGAGCTGTTTTTT. Translated: CASSLVTGGTGELFF. Full variable domain (outside the CDR3, taken from reference TRBV5-5 and TRBJ2-2): DAGVTQSPTHLIKTRGQQVTLRCSPISGHKSVSWYQQVLGQGPQFIFQYYEKEERGRGNFPDRFSARQFPNYSSELNVNALLLGDSALYLCASSLVTGGTGELFFGEGSRLTVL.

The V gene is TRBV18, the J gene TRBJ1-1, with D unclear. Trimming shortened V by 4 bases and J by 0 bases, and 6 bases separated the two germline ends. The length of the CDR3 is 13 residues. Germline V gene data show CDR1 as KGHSH and CDR2 as LQKENI. The chain's CDR3 is CASSLNMNTEAFF. The CDR3 coding sequence is TGTGCCAGCTCACTCAATATGAACACTGAAGCTTTCTTT. Drawing the rest from reference TRBV18 and TRBJ1-1, the complete variable domain is NAGVMQNPRHLVRRRGQEARLRCSPMKGHSHVYWYRQLPEEGLKFMVYLQKENIIDESGMPKERFSAEFPKEGPSILRIQQVVRGDSAAYFCASSLNMNTEAFFGQGTRLTVV.